These T cell receptor beta chains were read from a single sample in a study of blood T cell repertoires in COVID-19. TCRdb's table, derived via immunoSEQ multiplex PCR, lists solely in-frame clones and lacks some. In the table there are about 310,000 clones, 80% to 90% of which are singletons. Sample: PBMCs or T cells enriched from blood (not recorded which). The receptors come from a woman younger than 35 who had recovered from COVID-19. Both conserved end residues are part of each CDR3.

j_call,v_call,cdr3_aa
TRBJ1-1,TRBV24-1,CATSDGTGRNTEAFF
TRBJ2-3,TRBV6-5,CASRQGALGTDTQYF
TRBJ1-2,TRBV28,CASIGGENYGYTF
TRBJ1-1,TRBV19,CASSIARQGPNTEAFF
TRBJ1-4,TRBV13,CASSPGRDRKLFF
TRBJ2-1,TRBV2,CASYQHLTSGGVGEQFF
TRBJ2-7,TRBV7-8,CASSLRLAGDEQYF
TRBJ1-4,TRBV28,CASRRVREKLFF
TRBJ1-2,TRBV18,CASSPGSPAADLYGYTF
TRBJ1-5,TRBV6-1,CASSEYAVSGPKVQHF
TRBJ1-1,TRBV5-4,CASSLAGVDNTEAFF
TRBJ1-2,TRBV28,CASSNPGGGYTF
TRBJ1-1,TRBV7-2,CASSLAGVWGGTEAFF
TRBJ2-7,TRBV28,CASSLRISVEQYF
TRBJ2-2,TRBV28,CASKVGGTGELFF
TRBJ1-3,TRBV9,CASSTRGGVSGNTIYF
TRBJ2-4,TRBV6-2/TRBV6-3,CASSYSGQGAKNIQYF
TRBJ2-2,TRBV24-1,CATSDSSNTGDFIGELFF
TRBJ2-6,TRBV27,CASSLLASFPSGANVLTF
TRBJ2-7,TRBV6-5,CASSYRQGSPYEQYF
TRBJ2-7,TRBV4-3,CASSQVWAGTSYEQYF
TRBJ2-7,TRBV14,CASSRTGTGDYEQYF
TRBJ2-5,TRBV24-1,CATSDATSGLMGETQYF
TRBJ2-7,TRBV13,CASSPTGDRGGYEQYF
TRBJ2-5,TRBV28,CASTQGGPQETQYF
TRBJ2-3,TRBV9,CASSASGKADTQYF
TRBJ2-1,TRBV6-2/TRBV6-3,CASSPRTSGSILDEQFF
TRBJ2-3,TRBV10-3,CAISESAGEVDTQYF
TRBJ2-3,TRBV28,CASRSVLAGGRDTQYF
TRBJ1-6,TRBV5-5,CASSLAGGLYNSPLHF
TRBJ1-4,TRBV19,CASSVRQGYEKLFF
TRBJ2-7,TRBV18,CASSRLQGYEQYF
TRBJ2-2,TRBV20-1,CSASRDSGNTPGELFF
TRBJ2-7,TRBV28,CASSLGDYYYEQYF
TRBJ1-1,TRBV13,CASSLKGEDTEAFF
TRBJ2-1,TRBV19,CASSRDRQGSYNEQFF
TRBJ1-2,TRBV7-9,CASSDKESSRHYGYTF
TRBJ2-5,TRBV5-1,CASSTLGGGREETQYF
TRBJ2-1,TRBV15,CATSWSGRWNEQFF
TRBJ2-6,TRBV3-1/TRBV3-2,CASTTLAGGSPGANVLTF
TRBJ1-1,TRBV24-1,CATSEVGGGPAEAFF
TRBJ2-7,TRBV3-1/TRBV3-2,CASSEALSGRNEQYF
TRBJ2-7,TRBV29-1,CSVERGTGQYF
TRBJ1-2,TRBV6-1,CASSDGTGGPVGYTF
TRBJ1-2,TRBV18,CASSPDRDSHYGYTF
TRBJ2-5,TRBV4-2,CASSQGGSGRAQETQYF
TRBJ2-7,TRBV21-1,CASSKTGSPSYEQYF
TRBJ1-1,TRBV7-3,CASSLIGAGKDTEAFF
TRBJ1-2,TRBV28,CASSSDRYGYTF
TRBJ2-1,TRBV9,CASSVGAGSYNEQFF